This is a list of T cell receptor beta chains from one sample in a study of shared clonotypes between healthy human individuals. This table comes from immunoSEQ multiplex PCR, and its TCRdb copy is limited to in-frame clones, with some not included. The table shows 780,000 or so clones, with roughly 72% occurring only once. Source material: memory CD4+ T cells sorted from blood. The receptor set was obtained from a young woman in good health. CDR3s include the opening cysteine and the closing phenylalanine or tryptophan. The order of the fields is D gene, clone size, V gene, J gene, CDR3 protein, CDR3 DNA. D genes are given only for firm matches. Rows may omit the clone size; those that give it use once, few, many or a size class.

d_gene: TRBD2
abundance: .
v_gene: TRBV28
j_gene: TRBJ2-7
CDR3aa: CASSFGGSLAYEQYF
CDR3nt: TGTGCCAGCAGTTTTGGCGGGAGTCTCGCCTACGAGCAGTACTTC

d_gene: TRBD2
abundance: .
v_gene: TRBV6-1
j_gene: TRBJ2-3
CDR3aa: CASSASGSSTDTQYF
CDR3nt: TGTGCCAGCAGTGCTAGCGGATCTAGCACAGATACGCAGTATTTT

d_gene: .
abundance: .
v_gene: TRBV7-7
j_gene: TRBJ2-3
CDR3aa: CASSASQIGTDTQYF
CDR3nt: TGTGCCAGCAGCGCCAGTCAGATTGGGACAGATACGCAGTATTTT

d_gene: .
abundance: .
v_gene: TRBV10-3
j_gene: TRBJ2-7
CDR3aa: CAISPQRSRNEQYF
CDR3nt: TGTGCCATCAGTCCCCAGAGGTCCCGAAACGAGCAGTACTTC

d_gene: .
abundance: few
v_gene: TRBV5-6
j_gene: TRBJ2-1
CDR3aa: CASSSRETAYNEQFF
CDR3nt: TGTGCCAGCAGCTCCAGGGAGACAGCCTACAATGAGCAGTTCTTC

d_gene: .
abundance: .
v_gene: TRBV5-1
j_gene: TRBJ2-5
CDR3aa: CASKPSYQETQYF
CDR3nt: TGCGCCAGCAAACCCTCGTACCAAGAGACCCAGTACTTC

d_gene: .
abundance: .
v_gene: TRBV6-1
j_gene: TRBJ2-2
CDR3aa: CASSGDSAAGELFF
CDR3nt: TGTGCCAGCAGTGGGGATAGCGCAGCCGGGGAGCTGTTTTTT

d_gene: TRBD1
abundance: .
v_gene: TRBV7-9
j_gene: TRBJ1-2
CDR3aa: CASSSPDRTGDYGYTF
CDR3nt: TGTGCCAGCAGCTCTCCAGATAGAACAGGGGACTATGGCTACACCTTC

d_gene: .
abundance: few
v_gene: TRBV18
j_gene: TRBJ2-7
CDR3aa: CASSPLQERNEQYF
CDR3nt: TGTGCCAGCTCACCACTACAGGAACGGAACGAGCAGTACTTC

d_gene: TRBD2
abundance: .
v_gene: TRBV5-1
j_gene: TRBJ2-1
CDR3aa: CASRSTSGNYNEQFF
CDR3nt: TGCGCCAGCAGGTCGACTAGCGGAAACTACAATGAGCAGTTCTTC

d_gene: TRBD2
abundance: few
v_gene: TRBV6-5
j_gene: TRBJ2-7
CDR3aa: CASRQLAGSLYEQYF
CDR3nt: TGTGCCAGCAGACAACTAGCGGGCTCCCTCTACGAGCAGTACTTC

d_gene: .
abundance: .
v_gene: TRBV11-2
j_gene: TRBJ2-2
CDR3aa: CASSLIAVINTGELFF
CDR3nt: TGTGCCAGCAGCTTAATTGCGGTCATTAACACCGGGGAGCTGTTTTTT

d_gene: .
abundance: .
v_gene: TRBV19
j_gene: TRBJ2-1
CDR3aa: CASSIVAVQNEQFF
CDR3nt: TGTGCCAGTAGTATAGTGGCGGTCCAAAATGAGCAGTTCTTC

d_gene: TRBD2
abundance: .
v_gene: TRBV25-1
j_gene: TRBJ2-5
CDR3aa: CASSELPLAGGLQETQYF
CDR3nt: TGTGCCAGCAGTGAACTCCCTCTAGCGGGAGGCCTCCAAGAGACCCAGTACTTC

d_gene: .
abundance: .
v_gene: TRBV7-2
j_gene: TRBJ2-7
CDR3aa: CASSVREEQYF
CDR3nt: TGTGCCAGCAGTGTGAGGGAAGAGCAGTACTTC

d_gene: TRBD2
abundance: .
v_gene: TRBV7-8
j_gene: TRBJ2-5
CDR3aa: CASSLARLAGPETQYF
CDR3nt: TGTGCCAGCAGCTTAGCGCGGCTAGCGGGACCCGAGACCCAGTACTTC

d_gene: .
abundance: few
v_gene: TRBV19
j_gene: TRBJ1-4
CDR3aa: CASSLQPPALGEKLFF
CDR3nt: TGTGCCAGTAGTCTCCAACCCCCGGCCCTAGGAGAAAAACTGTTTTTT

d_gene: .
abundance: .
v_gene: TRBV7-6
j_gene: TRBJ2-3
CDR3aa: CASSLPTDTQYF
CDR3nt: TGTGCCAGCAGCTTACCTACAGATACGCAGTATTTT

d_gene: TRBD2
abundance: .
v_gene: TRBV5-4
j_gene: TRBJ2-7
CDR3aa: CASSSSGRALGEQYF
CDR3nt: TGTGCCAGCAGCAGTAGCGGGAGGGCCCTGGGGGAGCAGTACTTC

d_gene: .
abundance: .
v_gene: TRBV6-5
j_gene: TRBJ2-2
CDR3aa: CASRSGNTGELFF
CDR3nt: TGTGCCAGCAGGAGCGGGAACACCGGGGAGCTGTTTTTT

d_gene: .
abundance: .
v_gene: TRBV4-1
j_gene: TRBJ2-5
CDR3aa: CASSQILASEQYF
CDR3nt: TGCGCCAGCAGCCAAATTCTAGCTTCTGAGCAGTACTTC

d_gene: .
abundance: once
v_gene: TRBV11-2
j_gene: TRBJ2-1
CDR3aa: CASSLGVFINEQFF
CDR3nt: TGTGCCAGCAGCTTAGGAGTTTTTATCAATGAGCAGTTCTTC

d_gene: .
abundance: few
v_gene: TRBV28
j_gene: TRBJ1-3
CDR3aa: CASSLAVWNLGTKTRGSGNTIYF
CDR3nt: TGTGCCAGCAGCTTGGCAGTGTGGAATTTAGGGACCAAAACTCGGGGCTCAGGAAACACCATATATTTT

d_gene: TRBD2
abundance: few
v_gene: TRBV7-2
j_gene: TRBJ2-1
CDR3aa: CASSTRTSYNEQFF
CDR3nt: TGTGCCAGCAGCACAAGGACTAGCTATAATGAGCAGTTCTTC

d_gene: .
abundance: .
v_gene: TRBV5-1
j_gene: TRBJ2-3
CDR3aa: CASSYGHSDTQYF
CDR3nt: TGCGCCAGCAGCTATGGACACTCAGATACGCAGTATTTT

d_gene: TRBD2
abundance: .
v_gene: TRBV18
j_gene: TRBJ2-1
CDR3aa: CASSQGVLAGGNNEQFF
CDR3nt: TGTGCCAGCTCACAGGGGGTTTTAGCGGGAGGAAACAATGAGCAGTTCTTC

d_gene: .
abundance: .
v_gene: TRBV28
j_gene: TRBJ2-3
CDR3aa: CASRFIRERQTDTQYF
CDR3nt: TGTGCCAGCAGATTTATCCGGGAGCGGCAGACAGATACGCAGTATTTT

d_gene: TRBD2
abundance: .
v_gene: TRBV19
j_gene: TRBJ2-5
CDR3aa: CASSIGGRAMETQYF
CDR3nt: TGTGCCAGTAGTATTGGCGGGAGGGCCATGGAGACCCAGTACTTC

d_gene: .
abundance: .
v_gene: TRBV25-1
j_gene: TRBJ2-7
CDR3aa: CASKTEGYEQYF
CDR3nt: TGTGCCAGCAAGACCGAAGGCTACGAGCAGTACTTC

d_gene: .
abundance: .
v_gene: TRBV5-1
j_gene: TRBJ2-3
CDR3aa: CASSLRSTDTQYF
CDR3nt: TGCGCCAGCAGCTTGAGGAGCACAGATACGCAGTATTTT

d_gene: TRBD1
abundance: once
v_gene: TRBV5-4
j_gene: TRBJ1-2
CDR3aa: CASSLGGADYGYTF
CDR3nt: TGTGCCAGCAGCTTAGGGGGCGCCGACTATGGCTACACCTTC

d_gene: TRBD2
abundance: .
v_gene: TRBV15
j_gene: TRBJ2-1
CDR3aa: CATSRVGGGPPEQFF
CDR3nt: TGTGCCACCAGCAGAGTGGGGGGAGGGCCTCCCGAGCAGTTCTTC

d_gene: .
abundance: .
v_gene: TRBV2
j_gene: TRBJ2-1
CDR3aa: CASSEEGTSYNEQFF
CDR3nt: TGTGCCAGCAGTGAAGAAGGCACCTCCTACAATGAGCAGTTCTTC

d_gene: TRBD2
abundance: .
v_gene: TRBV7-2
j_gene: TRBJ2-3
CDR3aa: CASSSFGGSTDTQYF
CDR3nt: TGTGCCAGCAGCTCCTTCGGGGGGAGTACAGATACGCAGTATTTT

d_gene: TRBD1
abundance: .
v_gene: TRBV7-9
j_gene: TRBJ1-2
CDR3aa: CASSEDRVRGYTF
CDR3nt: TGTGCCAGCAGCGAGGACAGGGTCCGTGGCTACACCTTC

d_gene: TRBD1
abundance: once
v_gene: TRBV6-6
j_gene: TRBJ1-2
CDR3aa: CASNPDRGYGYTF
CDR3nt: TGTGCCAGCAATCCGGACAGGGGCTATGGCTACACCTTC

d_gene: TRBD1
abundance: .
v_gene: TRBV30
j_gene: TRBJ2-2
CDR3aa: CAVRPGTANTGELFF
CDR3nt: TGTGCCGTAAGGCCCGGGACAGCGAACACCGGGGAGCTGTTTTTT

d_gene: TRBD1
abundance: few
v_gene: TRBV5-1
j_gene: TRBJ2-1
CDR3aa: CASSPQGAIDEQFF
CDR3nt: TGCGCCAGCAGCCCCCAGGGGGCGATCGATGAGCAGTTCTTC

d_gene: TRBD1
abundance: .
v_gene: TRBV29-1
j_gene: TRBJ1-1
CDR3aa: CSVPTGQGRMNTEAFF
CDR3nt: TGCAGCGTTCCTACTGGACAGGGAAGGATGAACACTGAAGCTTTCTTT

d_gene: TRBD2
abundance: .
v_gene: TRBV5-1
j_gene: TRBJ2-7
CDR3aa: CASSVGLAPYEQYF
CDR3nt: TGCGCCAGCAGCGTGGGACTAGCTCCCTACGAGCAGTACTTC

d_gene: .
abundance: .
v_gene: TRBV10-2
j_gene: TRBJ2-3
CDR3aa: CASMRSGETDTQYF
CDR3nt: TGCGCCAGCATGCGAAGCGGCGAGACAGATACGCAGTATTTT